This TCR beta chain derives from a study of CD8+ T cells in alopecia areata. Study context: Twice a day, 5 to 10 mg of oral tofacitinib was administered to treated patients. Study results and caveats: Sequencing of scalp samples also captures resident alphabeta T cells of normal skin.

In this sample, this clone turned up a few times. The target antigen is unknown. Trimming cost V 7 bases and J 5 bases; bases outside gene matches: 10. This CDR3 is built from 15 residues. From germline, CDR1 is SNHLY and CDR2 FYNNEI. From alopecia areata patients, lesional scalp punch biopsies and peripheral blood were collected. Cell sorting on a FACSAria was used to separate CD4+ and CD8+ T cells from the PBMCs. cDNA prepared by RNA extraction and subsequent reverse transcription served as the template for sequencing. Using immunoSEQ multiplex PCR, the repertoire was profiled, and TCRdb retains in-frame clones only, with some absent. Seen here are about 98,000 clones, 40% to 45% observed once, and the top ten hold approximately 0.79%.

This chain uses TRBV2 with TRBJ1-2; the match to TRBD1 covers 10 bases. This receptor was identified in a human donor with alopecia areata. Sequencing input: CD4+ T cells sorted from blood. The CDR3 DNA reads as TGTGCCAGCACCCAAGCCGACAGGGGGCTGTATGGCTACACCTTC. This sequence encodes CASTQADRGLYGYTF.